This T cell receptor (beta chain) was captured by sequencing in a study of blood T cell repertoires in COVID-19. Study details: Sources were T cells, B-cell-depleted T cells, or PBMCs; the material itself was cDNA or gDNA.

Germline CDR1 SGDLS, CDR2 YYNGEE. The J segment lost 1 base and the V segment lost 4 bases, leaving 4 bases of the junction unmatched. The CDR3 contains 16 residues. Original processing notes: Estimates of nucleated cell counts were drawn from the amplification of reference gene primers. Using immunoSEQ multiplex PCR, the repertoire was profiled, and TCRdb retains in-frame clones only, with some absent. That table is the source of V, J and clone size, and D and trimming were worked out from the DNA. The sample has about 140,000 clones, approximately 86% seen once. This chain connects TRBV9 to TRBJ2-3; the match to TRBD1 covers 12 bases. Sample: PBMCs or T cells enriched from blood (not recorded which). The origin of this receptor is a middle-aged woman who had recovered from COVID-19. CDR3 region: CASSPGTGGGTDTQYF. The CDR3 DNA sequence: TGTGCCAGCAGCCCCGGGACAGGGGGCGGCACAGATACGCAGTATTTT.